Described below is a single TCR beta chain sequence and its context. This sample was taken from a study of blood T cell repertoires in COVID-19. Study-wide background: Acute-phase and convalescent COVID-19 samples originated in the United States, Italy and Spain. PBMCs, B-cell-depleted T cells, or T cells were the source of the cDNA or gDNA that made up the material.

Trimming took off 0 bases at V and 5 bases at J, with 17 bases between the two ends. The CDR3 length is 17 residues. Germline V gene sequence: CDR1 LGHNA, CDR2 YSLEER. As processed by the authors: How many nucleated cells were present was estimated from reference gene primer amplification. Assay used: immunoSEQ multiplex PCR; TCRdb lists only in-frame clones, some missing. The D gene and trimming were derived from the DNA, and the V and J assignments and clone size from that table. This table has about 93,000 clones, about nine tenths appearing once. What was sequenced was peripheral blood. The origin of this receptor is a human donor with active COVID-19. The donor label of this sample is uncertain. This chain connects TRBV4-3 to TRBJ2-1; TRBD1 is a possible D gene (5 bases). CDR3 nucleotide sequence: TGCGCCAGCAGCCAAGAAAGGTCCGGGTCAGGGAACAATGAGCAGTTCTTC. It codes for CASSQERSGSGNNEQFF.